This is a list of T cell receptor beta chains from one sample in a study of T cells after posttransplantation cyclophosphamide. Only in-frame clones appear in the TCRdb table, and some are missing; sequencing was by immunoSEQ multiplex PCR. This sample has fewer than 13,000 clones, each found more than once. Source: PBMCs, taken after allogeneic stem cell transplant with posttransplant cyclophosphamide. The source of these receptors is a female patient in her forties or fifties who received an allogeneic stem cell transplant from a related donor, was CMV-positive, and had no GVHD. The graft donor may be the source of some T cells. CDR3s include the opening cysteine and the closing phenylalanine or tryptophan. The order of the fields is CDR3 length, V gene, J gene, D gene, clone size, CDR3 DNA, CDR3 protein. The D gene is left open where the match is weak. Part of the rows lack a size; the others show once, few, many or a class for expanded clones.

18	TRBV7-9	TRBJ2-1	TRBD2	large	TGTGCCAGCAGCTCCGGGACTAGCGGGAGTCGGACCTACAATGAGCAGTTCTTC	CASSSGTSGSRTYNEQFF
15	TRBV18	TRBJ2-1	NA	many	TGTGCCAGCTCACAAACGGGACAAATTAGCGATGAGCAGTTCTTC	CASSQTGQISDEQFF
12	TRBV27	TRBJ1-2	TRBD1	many	TGTGCCAGCAGTGACAGGGGTTCTGGCTACACCTTC	CASSDRGSGYTF
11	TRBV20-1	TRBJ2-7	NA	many	TGCAGTGCTCCTGGCGGATACGAGCAGTACTTC	CSAPGGYEQYF
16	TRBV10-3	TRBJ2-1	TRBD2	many	TGTGCCATCAGTGAGTCTAGTAGCGGGCTATGGAATGAGCAGTTCTTC	CAISESSSGLWNEQFF
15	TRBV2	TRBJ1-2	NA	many	TGTGCCAGCAGCGAGAATCTCCGACAGGCCCGAGGCTACACCTTC	CASSENLRQARGYTF
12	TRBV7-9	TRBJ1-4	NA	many	TGTGCCAGCAGCCCGTCCCATGAAAAACTGTTTTTT	CASSPSHEKLFF
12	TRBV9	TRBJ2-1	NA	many	TGTGCCAGCAGCCCTAACTACAATGAGCAGTTCTTC	CASSPNYNEQFF
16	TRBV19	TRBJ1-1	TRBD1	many	TGTGCCAGTCAAACGAACCGGGACAGGGGTTATGCTGAAGCTTTCTTT	CASQTNRDRGYAEAFF
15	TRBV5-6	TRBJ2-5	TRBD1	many	TGTGCCAGCAGCTTACGACAGGGGGTCCAAGAGACCCAGTACTTC	CASSLRQGVQETQYF
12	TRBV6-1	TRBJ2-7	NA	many	TGTGCCAGCAGTGCCCAGAACTACGAGCAGTACTTC	CASSAQNYEQYF
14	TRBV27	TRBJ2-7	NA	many	TGTGCCAGCAGTTTAGTAGGGGCAGGGTACGAGCAGTACTTC	CASSLVGAGYEQYF
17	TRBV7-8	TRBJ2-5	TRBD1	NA	TGTGCCAGCAGCTTGCTACTACAGGGGGCTAAGCAAGAGACCCAGTACTTC	CASSLLLQGAKQETQYF
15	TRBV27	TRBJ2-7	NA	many	TGTGCCAGCAGTTTCACCGTAGAATACTTCTACGAGCAGTACTTC	CASSFTVEYFYEQYF
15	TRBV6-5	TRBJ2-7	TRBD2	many	TGTGCCAGCAGACGGACTAGCGATAGATCCTACGAGCAGTACTTC	CASRRTSDRSYEQYF
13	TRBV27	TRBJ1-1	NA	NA	TGTGCCAGCAGTTTACAGGGGAACACTGAAGCTTTCTTT	CASSLQGNTEAFF